Listed here are 2 T cell receptor beta chains from one sample, sequenced in a study of T cells in Graves' hyperthyroidism and ophthalmopathy. Researchers took RNA transcripts and amplified the TCR beta CDR3 regions from them. The HTBI set primed first-round TCR CDR3 RT-PCR. TCRdb called the multiplex PCR reads again in MiXCR, with one record for every CDR3 protein. The sample has approximately 720,000 distinct CDR3 sequences; 18% are singletons. The sample was blood. Receptors originate from a woman in her 50s with Graves' hyperthyroidism that later progressed to Graves' ophthalmopathy.

As concerns this clonotype: One end of the junction varies from germline; a read error may be responsible. The rearrangement joins TRBV5-5 to TRBJ1-1; D may be TRBD1 (5 bases). CDR1 and CDR2 (germline): SGHKS, YYEKEE (reference sequence). CDR3 length: 13 amino acids. The CDR3 spells CASSLKGNAEAFF. CDR3 DNA: TGTGCCAGCAGCTTGAAGGGGAACGCTGAAGCTTTCTTT.

This chain joins TRBV18 and TRBJ2-3; tentative D call: TRBD2 (5 bases). There are 16 residues in the CDR3. Germline assignment: CDR1 KGHSH and CDR2 LQKENI. V lost 3 bases to trimming and J lost 0 bases, with 13 bases between them. CDR3 loop: CASSPGVGSSTDTQYF. In DNA, the CDR3 is TGTGCCAGCTCACCGGGAGTGGGTTCTAGCACAGATACGCAGTATTTT.